This TCR beta chain was captured in a study of identical twins. Study-wide findings and caveats: Within cord blood, abundant beta clonotypes carried fewer insertions, but memory repertoires showed no such trend.

TCRdb itself ran the 5' RACE reads through MiXCR, one entry per CDR3 protein. The data show about 390,000 distinct CDR3 sequences, 7% to 9.5% seen once. This clonotype has more than one count but fewer than ten. What it binds is unknown. The germline V gene has CDR1 ENHRY and CDR2 SYGVKD. Between the trimmed V and J ends, which lost 1 base and 1 base, there was a span of 10 bases. The CDR3 loop spans 15 amino acids. The chain joins TRBV10-3 to TRBJ1-1; D perhaps matches TRBD1 (6 bases). Sequenced: naive T cells sorted from blood. The source is a woman aged 50 to 65 in good health. CDR3 DNA sequence: TGTGCCATCAGTGAGTGGGGCAGGGGGAACACTGAAGCTTTCTTT. This gives the protein CAISEWGRGNTEAFF.